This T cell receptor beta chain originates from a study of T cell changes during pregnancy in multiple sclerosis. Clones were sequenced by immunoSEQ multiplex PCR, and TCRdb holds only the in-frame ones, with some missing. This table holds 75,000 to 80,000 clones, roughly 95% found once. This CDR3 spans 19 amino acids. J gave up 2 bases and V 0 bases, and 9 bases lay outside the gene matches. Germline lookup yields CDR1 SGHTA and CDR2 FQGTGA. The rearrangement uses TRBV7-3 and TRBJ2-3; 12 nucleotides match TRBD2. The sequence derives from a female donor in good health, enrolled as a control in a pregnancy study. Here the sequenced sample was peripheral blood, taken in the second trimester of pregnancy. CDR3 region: CASSLTGTSGRGYTDTQYF. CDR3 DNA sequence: TGTGCCAGCAGCTTAACCGGGACTAGCGGGCGTGGCTACACAGATACGCAGTATTTT.